The 24 T cell receptor beta chains below come from one sample, sequenced in a study of CD8 T cells in Susac syndrome. Random hexamers were used to reverse transcribe the RNA input (about 0.45 to 1 ug). TCRdb independently ran MiXCR on the immunoSEQ multiplex PCR reads; one entry per CDR3 protein. The repertoire holds 250,000 or so distinct CDR3 sequences, with around 93% as singletons. The sample was CD4+ T cells from PBMCs. The source is a human donor with multiple sclerosis.

The chain employs TRBV6-4 and TRBJ2-1; maybe TRBD1 (5 bases). Germline V gene sequence: CDR1 MRHNA, CDR2 SNTAGT. This CDR3 contains 15 residues. Trimming took off 6 bases at V and 9 bases at J, with 21 bases between the two ends. This chain's CDR3 is CASSVLEAPRGEQFF. The DNA for the CDR3 is TGTGCCAGCAGCGTTTTGGAAGCCCCTAGGGGTGAGCAGTTCTTC.

This clonotype was detected a few times. The rearrangement joins TRBV28 to TRBJ2-5, with TRBD2 as a possible D gene (6 bases). The V end was cut by 2 bases, the J end by 5 bases, with 12 bases between. Looked up from germline, CDR1 is MDHEN and CDR2 is SYDVKM. There are 14 residues in the CDR3. The CDR3 loop is CASSLASGRETQYF. In nucleotides, the CDR3 is TGTGCCAGCAGTTTAGCATCGGGGAGGGAGACCCAGTACTTC.

In the case of this clonotype: One end of the junction does not line up with germline, which may come from a read error. V usage is TRBV2 and J usage is TRBJ2-5, with TRBD2 as a possible D gene (6 bases). CDR3 size: 15 residues. In germline, CDR1 is SNHLY, CDR2 FYNNEI. CDR3 loop: CASGDGGWVDETQYF. For the CDR3, the DNA is TGTGCCAGCGGTGATGGAGGGTGGGTGGACGAGACCCAGTACTTC.

The V call is TRBV29-1, the J call TRBJ2-4; 11 bases match TRBD1. Germline V gene lookup returns CDR1 SQVTM and CDR2 ANQGSEA. The CDR3 length is 15 residues. After removal of 3 bases from V and 3 bases from J, the junction contained 4 bases not matched to a gene. CDR3 region: CSVEGTGGNKNIQYF. CDR3 bases: TGCAGCGTTGAGGGGACAGGGGGGAACAAAAACATTCAGTACTTC. The whole variable domain, filled in from reference TRBV29-1 and TRBJ2-4, reads SAVISQKPSRDICQRGTSLTIQCQVDSQVTMMFWYRQQPGQSLTLIATANQGSEATYESGFVIDKFPISRPNLTFSTLTVSNMSPEDSSIYLCSVEGTGGNKNIQYFGAGTRLSVL.

The V call is TRBV29-1, the J call TRBJ1-2; TRBD1 matches at 12 bases. The CDR3 runs 14 residues. Trimming cost V 6 bases and J 3 bases; bases outside gene matches: 5. Per germline, CDR1 SQVTM and CDR2 ANQGSEA. CDR3 nucleotide sequence: TGCAGCGTCGCCGGGACAGGGGGCGACTATGGCTACACCTTC. This gives the protein CSVAGTGGDYGYTF.

V is TRBV6-1 and J is TRBJ1-1; TRBD1 is a possible D gene (6 bases). Trimming took 4 bases from V and 0 from J, leaving 12 bases between them. Germline V gene lookup returns CDR1 MNHNS and CDR2 SASEGT. This CDR3 spans 15 amino acids. This CDR3 reads CASSGRGAMNTEAFF. CDR3 in DNA: TGTGCCAGCAGTGGCAGGGGAGCTATGAACACTGAAGCTTTCTTT.

V gene TRBV3-1 combines with J gene TRBJ1-4; no clear D. The CDR3 length is 12 residues. Germline V lookup: CDR1 LGHDT, CDR2 YNNKEL (reference sequence). Trimming pared 4 bases from V and 8 bases from J, leaving 8 bases between. CDR3 nucleotides: TGTGCCAGCAGCCCCGTTCAGGAAAAACTGTTTTTT. It codes for CASSPVQEKLFF.

The rearrangement joins TRBV30 to TRBJ2-1, with 9 bases lining up with TRBD1. The germline V gene has CDR1 GTSNPN and CDR2 SVGIG (reference sequence). There are 16 residues in the CDR3. V trimming: 3 bases; J trimming: 5 bases; junction bases outside the gene matches: 11. The DNA for the CDR3 is TGTGCCTGGAGAGAAGGAACAGGGGGCTGGAACAATGAGCAGTTCTTC. Protein product: CAWREGTGGWNNEQFF.

This clonotype was counted a single time. The rearrangement links TRBV5-1 to TRBJ2-1, with 10 positions matching TRBD2. CDR3 length equals 15 residues. Germline V gives CDR1 SGHRS, CDR2 YFSETQ. V was clipped by 4 bases and J by 6 bases; unmatched bases: 7. CDR3 in DNA: TGCGCCAGCAGCACAGGGACTAGCGATGTCAATGAGCAGTTCTTC. This gives the protein CASSTGTSDVNEQFF. Complete variable domain (other parts from reference TRBV5-1 and TRBJ2-1): KAGVTQTPRYLIKTRGQQVTLSCSPISGHRSVSWYQQTPGQGLQFLFEYFSETQRNKGNFPGRFSGRQFSNSRSEMNVSTLELGDSALYLCASSTGTSDVNEQFFGPGTRLTVL.

The chain is built from TRBV12-3 or TRBV12-4 and TRBJ1-1; no clear D gene. V was trimmed by 5 bases and J by 3 bases, leaving 7 bases between them. CDR3 length equals 12 residues. In nucleotides, the CDR3 is TGTGCCAGCAGTGGCCGTGACACTGAAGCTTTCTTT. Its protein product is CASSGRDTEAFF.

The rearrangement uses TRBV10-1 and TRBJ2-7; 7 bases agree with TRBD1. The CDR3 runs 16 residues. Per germline, CDR1 WNHNN and CDR2 SYGVQD (reference sequence). Germline trimming cut 0 bases from V and 2 bases from J; bases unmatched to any gene: 7. The CDR3 sequence: CASSESRDSPTYEQYF. CDR3 coding DNA: TGCGCCAGCAGTGAGTCGAGGGACAGTCCTACCTACGAGCAGTACTTC.

This clonotype occurred a few times. The chain carries TRBV29-1 and TRBJ2-5; D is perhaps TRBD1 or TRBD2 (5 bases each). V dropped 4 bases and J dropped 5 bases, with 5 bases sitting between them. CDR3 length: 10 amino acids. The germline V gene has CDR1 SQVTM and CDR2 ANQGSEA. Here the CDR3 DNA reads TGCAGCGTTGGGGGGGAGACCCAGTACTTC. Translation gives CSVGGETQYF.

The J gene is TRBJ2-2, the V gene TRBV30; either TRBD1 or TRBD2 may fit D (6 bases each). The germline V gene has CDR1 GTSNPN and CDR2 SVGIG (reference sequence). The CDR3 consists of 14 residues. V was trimmed by 4 bases and J by 2 bases, leaving 11 bases between them. CDR3 DNA sequence: TGTGCCTGGAAGTGGGGGGCCAACACCGGGGAGCTGTTTTTT. Translation: CAWKWGANTGELFF.

This clonotype was counted once. V gene TRBV13 combines with J gene TRBJ2-1, with 7 bases that match TRBD2. V was clipped by 0 bases and J by 6 bases; unmatched bases: 8. CDR1 is PRHDT, CDR2 FYEKMQ, per germline (reference sequence). CDR3 length: 16 amino acids. CDR3 residues: CASSLGVTSIGNEQFF. CDR3 coding DNA: TGTGCCAGCAGCTTAGGGGTGACTAGCATCGGCAATGAGCAGTTCTTC.

This chain uses TRBV27 with TRBJ2-7, with 12 bases lining up with TRBD2. In germline, CDR1 is MNHEY, CDR2 SMNVEV (reference sequence). The CDR3 covers 18 residues. The V segment lost 5 bases and the J segment 3 bases; nucleotides outside the gene matches: 14. The CDR3, as DNA: TGTGCCAGCAGTCCTCACCTCCGACTAGCGGGGGAGGTCTACGAGCAGTACTTC. Its translation is CASSPHLRLAGEVYEQYF.

This clonotype was observed a single time. The chain couples TRBV20-1 to TRBJ1-3, with D possibly matching TRBD1 (5 bases). This CDR3 region has 14 residues. Germline V gene sequence: CDR1 DFQATT, CDR2 SNEGSKA (reference sequence). The germline V and J ends were trimmed by 5 bases and 4 bases, with 15 bases remaining between them. This CDR3 reads CSAPDGGTGNTIYF. CDR3 coding DNA: TGCAGTGCTCCTGACGGGGGGACGGGAAACACCATATATTTT.

The CDR3 spells CAWNKGANEQFF. In DNA form, the CDR3 reads TGTGCCTGGAACAAGGGTGCCAATGAGCAGTTCTTC. The V and J genes are TRBV30 and TRBJ2-1; D remains ambiguous. Germline V CDR1 and CDR2: GTSNPN, SVGIG (reference sequence). The CDR3 contains 12 residues. Between the trimmed V and J ends, which lost 4 bases and 6 bases, there was a span of 10 bases.

The CDR3, as DNA: TGCAGTGCTAGGGTCCAGTTGGGACAGCGAGAGACCCAGTACTTC. This codes for CSARVQLGQRETQYF. The gene calls are TRBV20-1 and TRBJ2-5; 7 positions match TRBD1. J was trimmed by 4 bases and V by 3 bases; bases with no gene match: 11. Germline assignment: CDR1 DFQATT and CDR2 SNEGSKA (reference sequence). The length of the CDR3 is 15 residues.

The chain carries TRBV11-2 and TRBJ1-1, with 7 positions matching TRBD1. V shed 2 bases and J 1 base; nucleotides not matched to a gene: 4. CDR3 length: 15 amino acids. The V gene's germline CDR1 is SGHAT and CDR2 FQNNGV. CDR3 sequence reads: CASSLRGTENTEAFF. The CDR3 region has the DNA TGTGCCAGCAGCTTAAGGGGGACAGAGAACACTGAAGCTTTCTTT.

J is TRBJ2-7 and V is TRBV28, with TRBD2 matching 10 bases. Germline loops: CDR1 MDHEN, CDR2 SYDVKM. With V trimmed by 5 bases and J by 3 bases, 1 base remained unmatched. CDR3 size: 13 residues. CDR3 DNA sequence: TGTGCCAGCAGTACTAGCGGGATCTACGAGCAGTACTTC. Amino acids: CASSTSGIYEQYF.

The V and J genes are TRBV12-3 or TRBV12-4 and TRBJ2-2; possibly TRBD2 for D (6 bases). With 3 bases removed from V and 6 bases from J, the gap between germline ends came to 14 bases. CDR3 size: 15 residues. The CDR3: CASSLEGGIAGELFF. The CDR3 DNA reads as TGTGCCAGCAGTTTGGAGGGAGGAATTGCCGGGGAGCTGTTTTTT.

This chain uses TRBV6-2 or TRBV6-3 with TRBJ2-3, with TRBD2 identical over 7 bases. This CDR3 region has 15 residues. The germline V gene encodes CDR1 MNHEY and CDR2 SVGEGT. The junction had 6 bases not matched to a gene; V was cut back by 6 bases and J by 0 bases. The CDR3: CASSPLAASTDTQYF. The CDR3, as DNA: TGTGCCAGCAGCCCGCTAGCGGCTAGCACAGATACGCAGTATTTT.

The chain carries TRBV20-1 and TRBJ2-3; D may be TRBD1 or TRBD2 (5 bases each). Germline-derived CDR1 and CDR2 are DFQATT and SNEGSKA (reference sequence). V was shortened by 0 bases and J by 1 base, with 8 bases between the two germline ends. The CDR3 loop spans 14 amino acids. The CDR3 nucleotides read TGCAGTGCTAGAGATATGGGACGCACAGATACGCAGTATTTT. Translated: CSARDMGRTDTQYF.

The chain carries TRBV10-3 and TRBJ1-2, with 8 bases matching TRBD1. The CDR3 totals 15 residues. Germline trimming cut 11 bases from V and 4 bases from J; bases unmatched to any gene: 15. Germline assignment: CDR1 ENHRY and CDR2 SYGVKD. CDR3 sequence: CAAKGPETGGYGYTF. DNA of the CDR3: TGTGCCGCCAAAGGGCCCGAAACAGGGGGCTATGGCTACACCTTC.